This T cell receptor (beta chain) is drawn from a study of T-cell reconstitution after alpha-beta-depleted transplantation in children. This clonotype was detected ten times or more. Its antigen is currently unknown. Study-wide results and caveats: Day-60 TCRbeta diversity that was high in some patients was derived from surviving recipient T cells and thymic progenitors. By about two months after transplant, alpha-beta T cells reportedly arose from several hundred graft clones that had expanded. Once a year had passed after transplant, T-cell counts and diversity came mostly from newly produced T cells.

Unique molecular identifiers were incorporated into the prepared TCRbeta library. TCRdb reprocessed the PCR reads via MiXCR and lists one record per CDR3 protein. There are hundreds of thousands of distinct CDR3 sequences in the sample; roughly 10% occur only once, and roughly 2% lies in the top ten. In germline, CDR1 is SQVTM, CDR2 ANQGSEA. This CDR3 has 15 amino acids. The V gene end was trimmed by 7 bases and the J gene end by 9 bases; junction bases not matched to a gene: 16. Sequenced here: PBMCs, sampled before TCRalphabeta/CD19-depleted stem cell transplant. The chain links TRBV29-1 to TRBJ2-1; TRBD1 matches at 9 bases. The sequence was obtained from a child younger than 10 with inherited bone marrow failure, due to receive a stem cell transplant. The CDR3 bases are TGCAGCGCTCCGACTGGGGGGACAGGGTTCGCTGAGCAGTTCTTC. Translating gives CSAPTGGTGFAEQFF.